The subject of this entry is one T cell receptor (beta chain). Germline CDR1 and CDR2: MNHNS and SASEGT. This CDR3 is built from 15 residues. V was pared by 0 bases and J by 2 bases, with 8 bases between. This specimen belongs to a study of cytomegalovirus exposure and HLA in healthy donors. The PCR made use of 60 Vbeta and 13 Jbeta primers. Produced via immunoSEQ multiplex PCR; TCRdb's table is partial and in-frame only. The profile shows 110,000 to 150,000 clones, roughly 80% of them singletons. Input material: PBMCs. The receptor was isolated from a man aged 35 to 55 in good health and CMV-seropositive. The gene calls are TRBV6-1 and TRBJ2-1; no clear D. The CDR3 bases are TGTGCCAGCAGTGAAGCCCCCGGTACCTACAATGAGCAGTTCTTC. Encoded protein: CASSEAPGTYNEQFF.